This is a list of T cell receptor beta chains from one sample in a study of chemoradiotherapy in HPV16-positive cancers. Clones were read by immunoSEQ multiplex PCR, and TCRdb kept only the in-frame ones, dropping some. The repertoire includes about 3,500 clones, approximately 95% of them detected once, and about 3.5% sits in the top ten. Sequencing was performed on tumor tissue, taken from a patient who underwent chemoradiotherapy. These TCRs come from a human donor with HPV-associated anogenital cancer. Both conserved end residues are part of each CDR3.

v_call,cdr3_aa
TRBV5-1,CASSLKGGYTF
TRBV9,CASSAPSGSGGEQFF
TRBV27,CASSLEWWGSSGANVLTF
TRBV14,CASSQGYEQYF
TRBV5-4,CASSLTGAETQYF
TRBV4-1,CASSQAGLATNIQYF
TRBV29-1,CSVEGGGITGVGNTIYF
TRBV19,CASSVQGNSQPQHF
TRBV6-6,CASSLDRDTEAFF
TRBV6-5,CASSYSGGATNEKLFF
TRBV4-2,CASSQGPYEQYF
TRBV15,CATSRAGASYNEQFF
TRBV7-9,CASSSAGTPTSNYGYTF
TRBV7-2,CASSPGQITDTQYF
TRBV6-1,CASSEAGRSNQPQHF
TRBV29-1,CSVEIAGAYGYTF
TRBV29-1,CSVDGREGETQYF
TRBV7-2,CASSFDPFRGYTF
TRBV6-5,CASRTGTLNTGELFF
TRBV10-3,CAISVTGRDGYTF
TRBV19,CASARGADTGELFF
TRBV19,CASSITGSTNEKLFF
TRBV15,CATSRSPLIMNTEAFF
TRBV27,CASRPNPQGYEQYF
TRBV28,CASSFRTGDLSGNTIYF
TRBV7-9,CASSFTGTDTGELFF
TRBV19,CASRQGMYTEAFF
TRBV6-6,CASSRTESGELFF
TRBV10-2,CASSGLADSGANVLTF
TRBV2,CASRQGRANEKLFF
TRBV6-1,CASREGPEAFF
TRBV7-9,CASSLVGREGYEQYF
TRBV27,CASSDNRGVTYEQYF
TRBV6-5,CASSETVQETQYF
TRBV11-3,CASSLGLQGRSADTQYF
TRBV29-1,CSVGGVNTEAFF
TRBV27,CASSWGGNYGYTF
TRBV6-5,CASSLGRGANKQYF
TRBV6-5,CASGREGAFF
TRBV15,CATSRDRVLVDSSTEAFF
TRBV27,CATKEMAAGGYIQYF
TRBV6-5,CASRSVAGDYNEQFF
TRBV14,CASSQARRPNSKAFF
TRBV19,CASNPRTSGTSVSYNEQFF
TRBV14,CASSQDIAGNYGYTF
TRBV28,CASSLHSGQTAEYF
TRBV6-1,CASTRTENTEAFF
TRBV11-2,CASSLDPGLAGGTAYNEQFF
TRBV6-5,CASSYSSGTGAFF